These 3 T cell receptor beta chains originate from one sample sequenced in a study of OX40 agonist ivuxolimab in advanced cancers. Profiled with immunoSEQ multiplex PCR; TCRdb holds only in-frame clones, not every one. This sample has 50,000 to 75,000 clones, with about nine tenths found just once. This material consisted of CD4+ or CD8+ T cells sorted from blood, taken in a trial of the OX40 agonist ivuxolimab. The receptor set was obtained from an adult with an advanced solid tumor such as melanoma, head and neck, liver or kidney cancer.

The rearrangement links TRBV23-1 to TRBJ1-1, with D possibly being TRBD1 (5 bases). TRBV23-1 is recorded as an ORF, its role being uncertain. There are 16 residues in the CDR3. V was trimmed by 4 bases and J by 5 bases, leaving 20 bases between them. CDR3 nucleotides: TGCGCCAGCAGTCCCCCATTGGAGGGGCCGGGGACTGAAGCTTTCTTT. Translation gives CASSPPLEGPGTEAFF.

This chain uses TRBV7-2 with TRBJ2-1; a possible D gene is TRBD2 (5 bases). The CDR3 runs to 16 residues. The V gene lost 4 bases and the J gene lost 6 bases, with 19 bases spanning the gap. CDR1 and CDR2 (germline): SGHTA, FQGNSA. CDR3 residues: CASSSRFSAGFNEQFF. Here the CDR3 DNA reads TGTGCCAGCAGCTCCCGATTTAGCGCTGGGTTCAATGAGCAGTTCTTC.

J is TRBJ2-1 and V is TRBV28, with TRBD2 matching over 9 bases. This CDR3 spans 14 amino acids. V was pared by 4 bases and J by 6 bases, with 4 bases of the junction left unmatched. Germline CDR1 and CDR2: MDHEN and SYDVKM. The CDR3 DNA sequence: TGTGCCAGCAGTTCTAGCGGGATCGTCAATGAGCAGTTCTTC. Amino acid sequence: CASSSSGIVNEQFF.